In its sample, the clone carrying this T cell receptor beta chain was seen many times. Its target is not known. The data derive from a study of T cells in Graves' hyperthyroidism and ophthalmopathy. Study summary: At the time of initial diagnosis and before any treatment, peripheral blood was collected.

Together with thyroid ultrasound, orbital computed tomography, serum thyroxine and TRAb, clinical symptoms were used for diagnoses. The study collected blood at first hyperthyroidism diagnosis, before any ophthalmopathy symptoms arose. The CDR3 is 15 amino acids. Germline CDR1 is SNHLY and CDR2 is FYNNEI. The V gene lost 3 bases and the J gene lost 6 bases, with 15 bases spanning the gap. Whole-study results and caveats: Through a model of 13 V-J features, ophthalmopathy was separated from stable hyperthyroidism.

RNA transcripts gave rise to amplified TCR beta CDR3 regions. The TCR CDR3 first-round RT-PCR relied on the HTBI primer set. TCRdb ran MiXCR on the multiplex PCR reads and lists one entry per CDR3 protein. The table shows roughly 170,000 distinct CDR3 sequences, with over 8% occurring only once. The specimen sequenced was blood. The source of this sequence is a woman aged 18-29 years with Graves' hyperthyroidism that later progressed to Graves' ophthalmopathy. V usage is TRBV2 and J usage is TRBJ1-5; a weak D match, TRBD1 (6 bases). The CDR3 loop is CASSESQGTGQPQHF. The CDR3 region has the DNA TGTGCCAGCAGTGAGTCTCAGGGGACGGGTCAGCCCCAGCATTTT. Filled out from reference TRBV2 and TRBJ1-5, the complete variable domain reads EPEVTQTPSHQVTQMGQEVILRCVPISNHLYFYWYRQILGQKVEFLVSFYNNEISEKSEIFDDQFSVERPDGSNFTLKIRSTKLEDSAMYFCASSESQGTGQPQHFGDGTRLSIL.